A selection of T cell receptor beta chains follows, all from one sample in a study of blood T cell repertoires in COVID-19. This table comes from immunoSEQ multiplex PCR, and its TCRdb copy is limited to in-frame clones, with some not included. The table records roughly 160,000 clones, roughly 86% of them present only once. Sequenced input: peripheral blood. These TCRs come from a woman of 80 years or more with COVID-19, enrolled during active disease. CDR3s include the opening cysteine and the closing phenylalanine or tryptophan. Fields, in order: clone size, D gene, J gene, V gene, CDR3 length, CDR3 protein, CDR3 DNA. D genes are given only for firm matches. Size values are once, few and many counts, or a class for expanded clones, and some rows have none.

abundance: NA
d_gene: TRBD1
j_gene: TRBJ1-2
v_gene: TRBV7-2
len: 16
CDR3aa: CASSLHWTGINYGYTF
CDR3nt: TGTGCCAGCAGCTTACACTGGACAGGGATTAACTATGGCTACACCTTC

abundance: NA
d_gene: NA
j_gene: TRBJ2-7
v_gene: TRBV4-1
len: 16
CDR3aa: CASSQELQRIAYEQYF
CDR3nt: TGCGCCAGCAGCCAAGAGCTCCAGCGGATCGCCTACGAGCAGTACTTC

abundance: NA
d_gene: NA
j_gene: TRBJ1-3
v_gene: TRBV3-1/TRBV3-2
len: 15
CDR3aa: CASSQDNRSGNTIYF
CDR3nt: TGTGCCAGCAGCCAAGATAACAGGTCTGGAAACACCATATATTTT

abundance: NA
d_gene: TRBD1
j_gene: TRBJ1-2
v_gene: TRBV10-3
len: 15
CDR3aa: CAISRQGMPNYGYTF
CDR3nt: TGTGCCATCAGTAGACAGGGGATGCCTAACTATGGCTACACCTTC

abundance: NA
d_gene: NA
j_gene: TRBJ2-3
v_gene: TRBV9
len: 12
CDR3aa: CASNLRGGVQYF
CDR3nt: TGTGCCAGCAACCTTAGGGGGGGGGTGCAGTATTTT

abundance: NA
d_gene: TRBD1
j_gene: TRBJ2-5
v_gene: TRBV11-3
len: 16
CDR3aa: CASSLPGQGGMETQYF
CDR3nt: TGTGCCAGCAGCTTACCTGGACAGGGGGGCATGGAGACCCAGTACTTC

abundance: NA
d_gene: TRBD2
j_gene: TRBJ2-7
v_gene: TRBV3-1/TRBV3-2
len: 12
CDR3aa: CASSRLAHEQYF
CDR3nt: TGTGCCAGCAGTCGACTAGCCCACGAGCAGTACTTC

abundance: NA
d_gene: TRBD2
j_gene: TRBJ2-2
v_gene: TRBV30
len: 12
CDR3aa: CAWSLAVGELFF
CDR3nt: TGTGCCTGGAGCCTAGCGGTCGGGGAGCTGTTTTTT

abundance: NA
d_gene: TRBD1
j_gene: TRBJ1-2
v_gene: TRBV7-2
len: 14
CDR3aa: CASSLNRGSRGYTF
CDR3nt: TGTGCCAGCAGCCTAAACAGGGGATCGCGTGGCTACACCTTC

abundance: NA
d_gene: NA
j_gene: TRBJ2-1
v_gene: TRBV5-5
len: 15
CDR3aa: CASSPRTGIGNEQFF
CDR3nt: TGTGCCAGCAGCCCCCGGACTGGGATAGGCAATGAGCAGTTCTTC

abundance: NA
d_gene: NA
j_gene: TRBJ1-1
v_gene: TRBV10-3
len: 14
CDR3aa: CAISEPGMNTEAFF
CDR3nt: TGTGCCATCAGTGAGCCCGGGATGAACACTGAAGCTTTCTTT

abundance: NA
d_gene: NA
j_gene: TRBJ2-5
v_gene: TRBV18
len: 15
CDR3aa: CASSREGGPGETQYF
CDR3nt: TGTGCCAGCTCACGAGAGGGGGGGCCTGGAGAGACCCAGTACTTC

abundance: NA
d_gene: TRBD2
j_gene: TRBJ2-2
v_gene: TRBV28
len: 15
CDR3aa: CASSFVSGKTGELFF
CDR3nt: TGTGCCAGCAGTTTTGTTAGCGGGAAAACCGGGGAGCTGTTTTTT

abundance: NA
d_gene: NA
j_gene: TRBJ2-7
v_gene: TRBV5-6
len: 13
CDR3aa: CASSRPGTYEQYF
CDR3nt: TGTGCCAGCAGCCGCCCGGGAACCTACGAGCAGTACTTC

abundance: NA
d_gene: NA
j_gene: TRBJ1-2
v_gene: TRBV6-2/TRBV6-3
len: 14
CDR3aa: CASSYNNRVVGYTF
CDR3nt: TGTGCCAGCAGTTATAATAACAGGGTAGTCGGCTACACCTTC

abundance: NA
d_gene: NA
j_gene: TRBJ2-5
v_gene: TRBV14
len: 15
CDR3aa: CASSQVRGIRETQYF
CDR3nt: TGTGCCAGCAGCCAAGTTAGGGGTATACGGGAGACCCAGTACTTC

abundance: NA
d_gene: NA
j_gene: TRBJ2-2
v_gene: TRBV29-1
len: 13
CDR3aa: CSVGQGNTGELFF
CDR3nt: TGCAGCGTTGGGCAGGGGAACACCGGGGAGCTGTTTTTT

abundance: NA
d_gene: NA
j_gene: TRBJ2-7
v_gene: TRBV15
len: 13
CDR3aa: CATSRGPIYEQYF
CDR3nt: TGTGCCACCAGCAGAGGTCCTATCTACGAGCAGTACTTC

abundance: NA
d_gene: NA
j_gene: TRBJ1-1
v_gene: TRBV18
len: 13
CDR3aa: CASSPGGRTEAFF
CDR3nt: TGTGCCAGCTCACCAGGGGGCCGGACTGAAGCTTTCTTT

abundance: NA
d_gene: TRBD1
j_gene: TRBJ1-3
v_gene: TRBV28
len: 12
CDR3aa: CASRPGTGDIYF
CDR3nt: TGTGCCAGCAGGCCAGGGACAGGAGATATATATTTT

abundance: NA
d_gene: TRBD1
j_gene: TRBJ2-5
v_gene: TRBV6-5
len: 13
CDR3aa: CASSSGGEETQYF
CDR3nt: TGTGCCAGCAGTTCAGGGGGCGAGGAGACCCAGTACTTC

abundance: NA
d_gene: NA
j_gene: TRBJ2-2
v_gene: TRBV19
len: 13
CDR3aa: CASSVQGAGELFF
CDR3nt: TGTGCCAGTAGTGTACAGGGTGCCGGGGAGCTGTTTTTT

abundance: NA
d_gene: NA
j_gene: TRBJ1-2
v_gene: TRBV7-9
len: 12
CDR3aa: CASSSLPGGYTF
CDR3nt: TGTGCCAGCAGCTCCCTGCCGGGAGGCTACACCTTC

abundance: NA
d_gene: NA
j_gene: TRBJ1-2
v_gene: TRBV4-3
len: 14
CDR3aa: CASSQDDKQYGYTF
CDR3nt: TGCGCCAGCAGCCAAGATGACAAGCAGTATGGCTACACCTTC

abundance: NA
d_gene: TRBD1
j_gene: TRBJ2-7
v_gene: TRBV7-2
len: 15
CDR3aa: CASSPQWDRANEQYF
CDR3nt: TGTGCCAGCAGCCCACAATGGGACAGGGCAAACGAGCAGTACTTC

abundance: few
d_gene: TRBD1
j_gene: TRBJ1-6
v_gene: TRBV18
len: 14
CDR3aa: CASSRGQDNSPLHF
CDR3nt: TGTGCCAGCTCACGCGGACAGGATAATTCACCCCTCCACTTT

abundance: NA
d_gene: TRBD1
j_gene: TRBJ1-6
v_gene: TRBV28
len: 15
CDR3aa: CASSLYRGFDSPLHF
CDR3nt: TGTGCCAGCAGTTTGTACAGGGGGTTCGATTCACCCCTCCACTTT

abundance: NA
d_gene: TRBD2
j_gene: TRBJ2-3
v_gene: TRBV18
len: 19
CDR3aa: CASSPPGLAGVGTVDTQYF
CDR3nt: TGTGCCAGCTCACCACCGGGACTAGCGGGAGTTGGTACTGTAGATACGCAGTATTTT

abundance: NA
d_gene: TRBD1
j_gene: TRBJ2-2
v_gene: TRBV10-1
len: 14
CDR3aa: CASRGGPNTGELFF
CDR3nt: TGCGCCAGCAGAGGGGGCCCGAACACCGGGGAGCTGTTTTTT

abundance: NA
d_gene: NA
j_gene: TRBJ2-5
v_gene: TRBV21-1
len: 15
CDR3aa: CASSPDWGGEETQYF
CDR3nt: TGTGCCAGCAGCCCCGACTGGGGGGGGGAAGAGACCCAGTACTTC

abundance: NA
d_gene: NA
j_gene: TRBJ2-3
v_gene: TRBV1
len: 14
CDR3aa: CTSSLGGPGDTQYF
CDR3nt: TGCACCAGCAGCCTGGGGGGGCCTGGAGATACGCAGTATTTT

abundance: NA
d_gene: NA
j_gene: TRBJ1-3
v_gene: TRBV7-9
len: 16
CDR3aa: CASSRSGGVTGNTIYF
CDR3nt: TGTGCCAGCAGCCGAAGCGGGGGAGTAACTGGAAACACCATATATTTT

abundance: NA
d_gene: TRBD1
j_gene: TRBJ1-4
v_gene: TRBV7-9
len: 14
CDR3aa: CASSLGTGGEKLFF
CDR3nt: TGTGCCAGCAGCTTAGGGACAGGCGGTGAAAAACTGTTTTTT

abundance: NA
d_gene: NA
j_gene: TRBJ2-1
v_gene: TRBV9
len: 16
CDR3aa: CASSVDPRGKDNEQFF
CDR3nt: TGTGCCAGCAGCGTAGACCCGCGGGGAAAAGACAATGAGCAGTTCTTC

abundance: NA
d_gene: NA
j_gene: TRBJ1-3
v_gene: TRBV5-1
len: 16
CDR3aa: CASSWLEGGSGNTIYF
CDR3nt: TGCGCCAGCAGCTGGCTTGAAGGGGGCTCTGGAAACACCATATATTTT

abundance: once
d_gene: NA
j_gene: TRBJ1-2
v_gene: TRBV16
len: 13
CDR3aa: CASRHYQGNGYTF
CDR3nt: TGTGCCAGCAGACACTATCAGGGTAATGGCTACACCTTC

abundance: few
d_gene: NA
j_gene: TRBJ1-1
v_gene: TRBV18
len: 16
CDR3aa: CASSPTPAREGTEAFF
CDR3nt: TGTGCCAGCTCACCGACTCCTGCCAGGGAAGGCACTGAAGCTTTCTTT

abundance: NA
d_gene: NA
j_gene: TRBJ2-5
v_gene: TRBV5-6
len: 14
CDR3aa: CASSSDRRQETQYF
CDR3nt: TGTGCCAGCAGCTCCGACAGGCGGCAAGAGACCCAGTACTTC

abundance: once
d_gene: TRBD1
j_gene: TRBJ2-7
v_gene: TRBV5-1
len: 15
CDR3aa: CASSRTGGSNYEQYF
CDR3nt: TGCGCCAGCAGCCGGACAGGAGGAAGTAACTACGAGCAGTACTTC

abundance: NA
d_gene: TRBD1
j_gene: TRBJ1-4
v_gene: TRBV5-1
len: 15
CDR3aa: CASRATGVGTEKLFF
CDR3nt: TGCGCCAGCAGGGCTACAGGGGTGGGAACCGAAAAACTGTTTTTT

abundance: once
d_gene: NA
j_gene: TRBJ1-5
v_gene: TRBV7-8
len: 14
CDR3aa: CASSEDISNQPQHF
CDR3nt: TGTGCCAGCAGCGAGGACATTAGCAATCAGCCCCAGCATTTT

abundance: NA
d_gene: NA
j_gene: TRBJ2-5
v_gene: TRBV24-1
len: 14
CDR3aa: CATSDGTPFETQYF
CDR3nt: TGTGCCACCAGTGACGGGACACCGTTCGAGACCCAGTACTTC

abundance: NA
d_gene: TRBD1
j_gene: TRBJ2-6
v_gene: TRBV5-6
len: 15
CDR3aa: CASTPGRGGANVLTF
CDR3nt: TGTGCCAGCACCCCCGGCAGGGGGGGGGCCAACGTCCTGACTTTC

abundance: NA
d_gene: TRBD1
j_gene: TRBJ1-1
v_gene: TRBV4-3
len: 15
CDR3aa: CASSQKQGRGTEAFF
CDR3nt: TGCGCCAGCAGCCAAAAACAGGGGAGAGGCACTGAAGCTTTCTTT

abundance: NA
d_gene: NA
j_gene: TRBJ2-5
v_gene: TRBV2
len: 15
CDR3aa: CASTLRSGSEETQYF
CDR3nt: TGTGCCAGCACCCTGAGGTCGGGTTCCGAAGAGACCCAGTACTTC

abundance: NA
d_gene: NA
j_gene: TRBJ1-3
v_gene: TRBV29-1
len: 12
CDR3aa: CSVKTAGDTIYF
CDR3nt: TGCAGCGTTAAAACGGCCGGGGACACCATATATTTT

abundance: NA
d_gene: TRBD1
j_gene: TRBJ1-2
v_gene: TRBV7-3
len: 13
CDR3aa: CASSPGQGWGYTF
CDR3nt: TGTGCCAGCAGCCCCGGACAGGGCTGGGGCTACACCTTC

abundance: NA
d_gene: TRBD2
j_gene: TRBJ2-1
v_gene: TRBV10-1
len: 15
CDR3aa: CASSESGLADNEQFF
CDR3nt: TGCGCCAGCAGTGAGTCGGGACTAGCGGACAATGAGCAGTTCTTC

abundance: once
d_gene: NA
j_gene: TRBJ1-4
v_gene: TRBV5-1
len: 14
CDR3aa: CASSRDMGNEKLFF
CDR3nt: TGCGCCAGCAGCCGGGACATGGGGAATGAAAAACTGTTTTTT

abundance: once
d_gene: TRBD2
j_gene: TRBJ2-3
v_gene: TRBV19
len: 15
CDR3aa: CATGGLAGGTDTQYF
CDR3nt: TGTGCCACCGGGGGCCTAGCGGGGGGCACAGATACGCAGTATTTT

abundance: NA
d_gene: TRBD2
j_gene: TRBJ2-1
v_gene: TRBV7-2
len: 16
CDR3aa: CASSPRLAIANNEQFF
CDR3nt: TGTGCCAGCAGCCCACGACTAGCGATAGCCAACAATGAGCAGTTCTTC

abundance: NA
d_gene: TRBD2
j_gene: TRBJ2-3
v_gene: TRBV5-5
len: 20
CDR3aa: CASSLRGLAGSSLSTDTQYF
CDR3nt: TGTGCCAGCAGCTTGAGGGGACTAGCGGGATCCTCACTTAGCACAGATACGCAGTATTTT

abundance: NA
d_gene: TRBD1
j_gene: TRBJ2-7
v_gene: TRBV3-1/TRBV3-2
len: 15
CDR3aa: CASSLSWTGTYEQYF
CDR3nt: TGTGCCAGCAGCCTTTCCTGGACAGGGACCTACGAGCAGTACTTC

abundance: NA
d_gene: TRBD1
j_gene: TRBJ1-3
v_gene: TRBV27
len: 16
CDR3aa: CASSFGTGLAGNTIYF
CDR3nt: TGTGCCAGCAGTTTCGGGACAGGGCTGGCTGGAAACACCATATATTTT

abundance: once
d_gene: NA
j_gene: TRBJ1-1
v_gene: TRBV7-2
len: 13
CDR3aa: CASSLEQYTEAFF
CDR3nt: TGTGCCAGCAGCTTAGAACAGTACACTGAAGCTTTCTTT